This T cell receptor (beta chain) was captured in a study of blood T cell repertoires in COVID-19 (dated by TCRdb to the early 2020s). Study-level background: The collaborator samples originated in the United States, Italy and Spain and spanned the acute and convalescent phases of COVID-19. The prospective study material was composed of cDNA or gDNA derived from T cells, B-cell-depleted T cells, or PBMCs. The dataset comprised deeply sampled blood TCRbeta repertoires from subjects exposed to, actively infected with, or recovered from COVID-19. The repertoires were made available in a free public database intended to serve as a resource for research on the immune response to SARS-CoV-2. The samples were drawn from the first 160 participants of the ongoing ImmuneRACE study and from 950 to 1,500 subjects provided by 6 global collaborators. The sample metadata nearly always contained a de-identified subject ID, COVID-19 status, age in years and sex. Where available, HLA class I and class II types were taken from metadata supplied by the sample provider and were not determined by assay-based typing. Beyond this particular receptor, the publication reports: Clinical and demographic metadata were provided uncurated, with the amount varying by source and participant.

In the prospective study, participants were about 18 to 95 years old, resided in about two dozen geographic areas of the United States, and were enrolled through a virtual design. In the prospective study, participants were assigned to cohorts based on the clinical history participants reported in a screening survey and a study questionnaire. Recovered participants in ImmuneRACE Cohort 3 were defined by two consecutive negative NP/OP PCR tests, clearance by a healthcare professional, or resolution of symptoms. In the prospective study, mobile phlebotomists collected whole blood, serum and a nasopharyngeal or oropharyngeal swab from each participant. Participants in the prospective study had the option to provide additional blood draws and questionnaires over an approximately 2-month period. Before DNA extraction, blood samples from the prospective study were shipped at room temperature or frozen.

TCRbeta CDR3 regions were amplified from genomic DNA using the immunoSEQ Assay, a bias-controlled multiplex PCR. In the original analysis: Within the assay, amplification of reference gene primers was used to estimate how many nucleated cells each sample contained. To quantify the absolute abundance of each unique TCRbeta CDR3 rearrangement, sequence reads were collapsed and filtered. For each sample, productive Simpson clonality was calculated by taking the square root of Simpson's diversity index across productive rearrangements. Imported from immuneACCESS, the table was reduced by TCRdb to in-frame sequences with V and J called. These copies leave out some clones; in studies compared against another copy, an unresolved V gene accounts for under half, and the cause of the remainder is not known. V and J calls and clone size come straight from that table; D and trimming were deduced from the DNA. This sample holds under 300,000 clones; about 88% were observed only once. The ten largest make up 3% of the sample.

On this clone itself: This receptor's antigen is unknown. Within one base of it there is no much larger clone, and no base qualities were kept.

CDR1 and CDR2, per the germline V gene, are MDHEN and SYDVKM. The CDR3 measures 14 amino acids from cysteine to phenylalanine. CDR3 DNA only is kept here, 42 bases in frame from base 1. Trimming takes 2 bases from V and 2 bases from J, and the germline ends sit 10 bases apart. The clonotype was recovered from a woman in her forties or fifties who had recovered from COVID-19. The chain is encoded by TRBV28 joined to TRBJ2-7; too little of a D gene remains to name it. The specimen was PBMCs or T cells enriched from blood (not recorded which). The nucleotide sequence reads TGTGCCAGCAGTTTACGTACATTCGCCTACGAGCAGTACTTC. This codes for CASSLRTFAYEQYF.